This T cell receptor (beta chain) derives from a study of blood T cell repertoires in COVID-19. The wider study: The United States, Italy and Spain supplied acute and convalescent COVID-19 samples.

This clone has only a few counts. Original data processing: From reference gene primer amplification, estimates of nucleated cell counts were derived. Produced via immunoSEQ multiplex PCR; TCRdb's table is partial and in-frame only. V and J calls and clone size are as listed in that table; D and trimming were resolved from the DNA. The table shows about 360,000 clones, with roughly 88% occurring only once. The CDR3 extends over 15 amino acids. Germline CDR1 reads SGDLS; CDR2 reads YYNGEE. V was shortened by 2 bases and J by 7 bases, with 18 bases between the two germline ends. In terms of age and location, participants ranged from roughly 18 to 90 years and lived in about two dozen US areas. Participants were placed into cohorts based on the clinical history they reported.

The receptor comes from a woman aged 40 to 55 with acute COVID-19. This chain links TRBV9 with TRBJ1-2, with D tentatively TRBD1 (5 bases). Source material: PBMCs or T cells enriched from blood (not recorded which). CDR3 in DNA: TGTGCCAGCAGCGTGATTGGGGCCACCAACGGTGGCTACACCTTC. As protein: CASSVIGATNGGYTF.